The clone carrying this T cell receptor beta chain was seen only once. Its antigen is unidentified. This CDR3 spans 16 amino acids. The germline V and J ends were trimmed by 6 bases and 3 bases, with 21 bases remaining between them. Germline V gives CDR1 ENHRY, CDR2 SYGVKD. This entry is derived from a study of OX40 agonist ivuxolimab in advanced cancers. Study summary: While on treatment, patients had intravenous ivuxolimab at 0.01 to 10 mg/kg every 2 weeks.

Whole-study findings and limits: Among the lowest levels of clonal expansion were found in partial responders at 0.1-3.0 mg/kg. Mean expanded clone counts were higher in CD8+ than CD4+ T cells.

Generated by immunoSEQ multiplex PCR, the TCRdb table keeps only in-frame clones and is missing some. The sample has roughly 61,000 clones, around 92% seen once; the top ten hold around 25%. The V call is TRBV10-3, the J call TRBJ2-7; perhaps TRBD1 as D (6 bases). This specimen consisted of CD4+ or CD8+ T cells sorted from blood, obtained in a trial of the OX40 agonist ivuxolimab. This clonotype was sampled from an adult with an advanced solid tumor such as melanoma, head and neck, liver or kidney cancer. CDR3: CAISRLAQGGGYEQYF. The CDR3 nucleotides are TGTGCCATCAGCCGCCTTGCACAGGGTGGTGGCTACGAGCAGTACTTC.